Following are 11 T cell receptor beta chains from one sample sequenced in a study of technical replicates of blood from a handful of donors. Sequencing was performed with immunoSEQ multiplex PCR; in TCRdb, only in-frame clones are kept and a portion is missing. The repertoire holds tens of thousands of clones, with 90% to 95% as singletons. The specimen was T cells isolated from PBMCs. The receptors shown here come from a human donor in good health.

The chain combines TRBV19 with TRBJ2-7; the D gene is possibly TRBD2 (5 bases). V was pared by 5 bases and J by 0 bases, with 14 bases between. Germline V gene lookup returns CDR1 LNHDA and CDR2 SQIVND (reference sequence). The CDR3 covers 15 residues. In nucleotides, the CDR3 is TGTGCCAGTAGTGTAGGCTCTCTAGCCTCCTACGAGCAGTACTTC. Translating gives CASSVGSLASYEQYF.

The rearrangement uses TRBV30 and TRBJ2-5; TRBD2 matches at 8 bases. CDR3 length equals 15 residues. CDR1 is GTSNPN and CDR2 is SVGIG in the germline V gene (reference sequence). After removal of 1 base from V and 5 bases from J, the junction contained 9 bases not matched to a gene. The CDR3 nucleotides are TGTGCCTGGAGTGCCGGGACTAGGATCCGGGAGACCCAGTACTTC. Protein: CAWSAGTRIRETQYF.

The gene calls are TRBV12-5 and TRBJ2-1, with TRBD2 matching over 10 bases. Trimming removed 3 bases from V and 1 base from J; junction bases left unmatched: 15. The CDR3 runs to 20 residues. Germline CDR1 LGHNT, CDR2 FRNRAP. The CDR3 DNA follows: TGTGCTAGTGGTTTAGTCGGAAGGGGGCTAGCGGGAGTATCCTACAATGAGCAGTTCTTC. This translates into CASGLVGRGLAGVSYNEQFF.

The chain recombines TRBV19 with TRBJ1-2; 8 bases align to TRBD1. V shed 3 bases, J shed 7 bases, and the junction held 4 bases outside the gene matches. The germline CDR1 and CDR2 sequences are LNHDA and SQIVND (reference sequence). The CDR3 is 13 amino acids. CDR3 sequence (DNA): TGTGCCAGTAGTATTATACAGGGGGGTGGCTACACCTTC. This translates into CASSIIQGGGYTF.

The chain links TRBV28 to TRBJ2-3; 9 positions match TRBD1. From germline, CDR1 is MDHEN and CDR2 SYDVKM. J gave up 2 bases and V 5 bases, and 14 bases lay outside the gene matches. The length of the CDR3 is 18 residues. The CDR3 region is CASSTPFSTGGDTDTQYF. As DNA, the CDR3 is TGTGCCAGCAGTACTCCCTTCTCGACAGGGGGGGACACAGATACGCAGTATTTT.

The V and J genes are TRBV6-5 and TRBJ2-7; 7 nucleotides line up with TRBD1. Trimming cost V 5 bases and J 4 bases; bases outside gene matches: 8. CDR3 length: 14 residues. Germline-derived CDR1 and CDR2 are MNHEY and SVGAGI. The chain's CDR3 is CASSRDRVRYEQYF. CDR3 bases: TGTGCCAGCAGTAGAGACAGGGTTCGGTACGAGCAGTACTTC.

This clone has only one observation. The V call is TRBV19, the J call TRBJ1-5; no definite D call. CDR1 LNHDA and CDR2 SQIVND come from the germline V gene (reference sequence). The CDR3 loop spans 15 amino acids. Trimming cost V 0 bases and J 5 bases, with 11 bases left between them. CDR3 nucleotides: TGTGCCAGTAGTATAGATGAGGCAGACTATCAGCCCCAGCATTTT. Translation: CASSIDEADYQPQHF. Filled out from reference TRBV19 and TRBJ1-5, the complete variable domain reads DGGITQSPKYLFRKEGQNVTLSCEQNLNHDAMYWYRQDPGQGLRLIYYSQIVNDFQKGDIAEGYSVSREKKESFPLTVTSAQKNPTAFYLCASSIDEADYQPQHFGDGTRLSIL.

The genes are TRBV10-3 and TRBJ2-7; maybe TRBD1 (5 bases). The germline V and J ends were trimmed by 10 bases and 5 bases, with 21 bases remaining between them. The CDR3 contains 14 residues. From germline, CDR1 is ENHRY and CDR2 SYGVKD. The CDR3 bases are TGTGCCACGTTGGACAAATGGGGATATGACGAGCAGTACTTC. Translation: CATLDKWGYDEQYF.

The chain has TRBV19 and TRBJ1-2; TRBD1 might be the D (5 bases). V gave up 7 bases and J gave up 2 bases, with 17 bases separating them. The CDR3 loop spans 15 amino acids. Germline lookup yields CDR1 LNHDA and CDR2 SQIVND (reference sequence). The CDR3 spells CASNSPGTFNYGYTF. In DNA, the CDR3 is TGTGCCAGTAATTCCCCAGGGACTTTCAACTATGGCTACACCTTC. The full variable domain, rest sourced from reference TRBV19 and TRBJ1-2, is DGGITQSPKYLFRKEGQNVTLSCEQNLNHDAMYWYRQDPGQGLRLIYYSQIVNDFQKGDIAEGYSVSREKKESFPLTVTSAQKNPTAFYLCASNSPGTFNYGYTFGSGTRLTVV.

This chain uses TRBV7-8 with TRBJ2-1; TRBD2 might be the D (5 bases). Per the germline V gene, CDR1 is SGHVS and CDR2 is FQNEAQ. The CDR3 totals 21 residues. V was cut by 5 bases and J by 1 base, with 30 bases left in between. CDR3 sequence: CASSTPSGPMLVGQSYNEQFF. Written as DNA, the CDR3 is TGTGCCAGCAGCACCCCGAGCGGACCGATGCTCGTCGGTCAGTCCTACAATGAGCAGTTCTTC.

The V gene is TRBV4-1, the J gene TRBJ2-7; 9 nucleotides line up with TRBD2. Trimming took 0 bases from V and 6 from J; bases not matched to a gene: 9. The CDR3 has 16 residues. Germline assignment: CDR1 MGHRA and CDR2 YSYEKL. This CDR3 is CASSQDWIAGEGEQYF. The CDR3 DNA reads TGCGCCAGCAGCCAAGATTGGATAGCGGGAGAGGGCGAGCAGTACTTC.